Following are 9 T cell receptor beta chains from one sample sequenced in a study of shared clonotypes between healthy human individuals. TCRdb's copy holds only in-frame clones and misses some; the assay was immunoSEQ multiplex PCR. The sample comprises a few million clones, about 90% of which are singletons, and 0.37% rests with the top ten. What was sequenced was naive CD4+ T cells from PBMCs. This sample's subset: CD45RA+ positively selected. Receptors originate from a man aged 18 to 35 in good health. Some clones in this sample may be carry-over from other donors' samples.

The chain is built from TRBV11-2 and TRBJ2-7, with 10 positions matching TRBD1. The CDR3 contains 15 residues. Germline V gives CDR1 SGHAT, CDR2 FQNNGV. Germline trimming cut 3 bases from V and 3 bases from J; bases unmatched to any gene: 5. The CDR3 sequence: CASSLSGTGVYEQYF. The CDR3 DNA follows: TGTGCCAGCAGCTTGTCCGGGACAGGGGTCTACGAGCAGTACTTC.

This chain uses TRBV19 with TRBJ1-1; tentative D call: TRBD1 (5 bases). Trimming cost V 8 bases and J 9 bases, with 13 bases left between them. The CDR3 consists of 11 residues. Germline lookup yields CDR1 LNHDA and CDR2 SQIVND (reference sequence). The CDR3 DNA follows: TGTGCCAGTTCTCTACAGGCTCAAGCTTTCTTT. Its translation: CASSLQAQAFF.

V gene TRBV9 combines with J gene TRBJ1-2, with 8 bases fitting TRBD1. This CDR3 is built from 16 residues. Germline CDR1 is SGDLS and CDR2 is YYNGEE. With V trimmed by 0 bases and J by 3 bases, 7 bases remained unmatched. CDR3 protein: CASSVGLTGEDYGYTF. CDR3 nucleotides: TGTGCCAGCAGCGTAGGGTTGACAGGGGAGGACTATGGCTACACCTTC.

The genes are TRBV19 and TRBJ1-5, with D unclear. Trimming removed 7 bases at V and 7 bases at J, with 20 bases between. The CDR3 covers 15 residues. Germline V gives CDR1 LNHDA, CDR2 SQIVND (reference sequence). CDR3: CASTTAGPSPQPQHF. Here the CDR3 DNA reads TGTGCCAGTACCACCGCCGGGCCGTCCCCCCAGCCCCAGCATTTT.

The CDR3 sequence is CASSVGLREGGELFF. CDR3 sequence (DNA): TGTGCCAGCAGCGTAGGGTTGAGGGAAGGAGGGGAGCTGTTTTTT. This chain uses TRBV9 with TRBJ2-2, with a weak D call TRBD2 (5 bases). The germline gives CDR1 SGDLS, CDR2 YYNGEE. V was cut by 0 bases and J by 8 bases, with 14 bases left in between. The CDR3 is 15 residues long.

V is TRBV15 and J is TRBJ1-5, with 8 bases lining up with TRBD1. From germline, CDR1 is LNHNV and CDR2 YYDKDF (reference sequence). J was trimmed by 5 bases and V by 5 bases; bases with no gene match: 2. CDR3 size: 13 residues. The CDR3 sequence is CATSHRGYQPQHF. DNA of the CDR3: TGTGCCACCAGCCACAGGGGGTATCAGCCCCAGCATTTT. Full variable domain (missing parts from reference TRBV15 and TRBJ1-5): DAMVIQNPRYQVTQFGKPVTLSCSQTLNHNVMYWYQQKSSQAPKLLFHYYDKDFNNEADTPDNFQSRRPNTSFCFLDIRSPGLGDTAMYLCATSHRGYQPQHFGDGTRLSIL.

V and J are TRBV15 and TRBJ2-2; 7 bases line up with TRBD2. The J segment lost 0 bases and the V segment lost 8 bases, leaving 9 bases of the junction unmatched. This CDR3 spans 16 amino acids. Germline V lookup: CDR1 LNHNV, CDR2 YYDKDF (reference sequence). The CDR3 nucleotides read TGTGCCACCCGGGCCCGGGGAGGGCCGAACACCGGGGAGCTGTTTTTT. Its protein product is CATRARGGPNTGELFF. Filled out from reference TRBV15 and TRBJ2-2, the complete variable domain reads DAMVIQNPRYQVTQFGKPVTLSCSQTLNHNVMYWYQQKSSQAPKLLFHYYDKDFNNEADTPDNFQSRRPNTSFCFLDIRSPGLGDTAMYLCATRARGGPNTGELFFGEGSRLTVL.

This clone has a single count. The chain employs TRBV19 and TRBJ1-5; 8 bases map to TRBD1. Germline V gene sequence: CDR1 LNHDA, CDR2 SQIVND (reference sequence). V shed 9 bases, J shed 5 bases, and the junction held 15 bases outside the gene matches. The CDR3 covers 16 residues. The CDR3, as DNA: TGTGCCAGCGTAGAGAGGGGGCAGGGGGCCCATCAGCCCCAGCATTTT. This encodes CASVERGQGAHQPQHF.

About this clone itself: Other DNA sequences in the sample encode the same CDR3. The V gene is TRBV9, the J gene TRBJ1-5; D is perhaps TRBD1 (5 bases). Trimming took off 3 bases at V and 2 bases at J, with 9 bases between the two ends. CDR1 is SGDLS, CDR2 YYNGEE, per germline. This CDR3 is 14 amino acids long. The CDR3 DNA is TGTGCCAGCAGCGCTAGGGGAGGCAATCAGCCCCAGCATTTT. Translated, it gives CASSARGGNQPQHF. The variable domain in full, with the rest retrieved from reference TRBV9 and TRBJ1-5, is DSGVTQTPKHLITATGQRVTLRCSPRSGDLSVYWYQQSLDQGLQFLIQYYNGEERAKGNILERFSAQQFPDLHSELNLSSLELGDSALYFCASSARGGNQPQHFGDGTRLSIL.